The next 6 T cell receptor beta chains were all read from a single sample in a study of blood T cells in healthy people across ages. It was with a sample-barcoded 5' primer and a J-beta primer mix that a second PCR of roughly 7 to 12 cycles was run. Each CDR3 protein gets one entry after TCRdb re-called the 5' RACE reads with MiXCR. The sample carries about 1 million distinct CDR3 sequences, more than 40% recorded once. Sequencing was carried out using blood. Receptors were obtained from a woman aged 60 to 75 in good health.

This clonotype was recorded a few times. The chain has TRBV20-1 and TRBJ2-4; D ambiguous. Trimming removed 4 bases at V and 1 base at J, with 11 bases between. The CDR3 totals 14 residues. Germline loops: CDR1 DFQATT, CDR2 SNEGSKA (reference sequence). The CDR3 DNA sequence: TGCAGTGCTACCCCGATGGCGGCCAAAAACATTCAGTACTTC. Protein sequence: CSATPMAAKNIQYF.

This clonotype was counted a few times. The chain combines TRBV9 with TRBJ2-5, with D possibly being TRBD1 (5 bases). CDR1 and CDR2 from the germline V gene are SGDLS and YYNGEE. Trimming pared 3 bases from V and 2 bases from J, leaving 20 bases between. The CDR3 has 17 amino acids. The CDR3 DNA follows: TGTGCCAGCAGCGCGTCCCTTAGGGGCCGGGCGCAAGAGACCCAGTACTTC. Encoded protein: CASSASLRGRAQETQYF. The complete variable domain, with remaining parts taken from reference TRBV9 and TRBJ2-5, reads DSGVTQTPKHLITATGQRVTLRCSPRSGDLSVYWYQQSLDQGLQFLIQYYNGEERAKGNILERFSAQQFPDLHSELNLSSLELGDSALYFCASSASLRGRAQETQYFGPGTRLLVL.

V and J are TRBV28 and TRBJ2-1, with D perhaps matching TRBD1 (6 bases). The CDR3 contains 14 residues. With 6 bases removed from V and 9 bases from J, the gap between germline ends came to 18 bases. In germline, CDR1 is MDHEN, CDR2 SYDVKM. CDR3 sequence: CASRNPTGLSEQFF. CDR3 DNA: TGTGCCAGCAGAAACCCCACAGGGTTGAGTGAGCAGTTCTTC.

This clonotype has more than one count but fewer than ten. The rearrangement joins TRBV19 to TRBJ2-1; 9 bases align to TRBD2. Germline V gene lookup returns CDR1 LNHDA and CDR2 SQIVND (reference sequence). The CDR3 is made up of 12 amino acids. After removal of 9 bases from V and 6 bases from J, the junction contained 3 bases not matched to a gene. The chain's CDR3 is CASPGLANEQFF. CDR3 nucleotides: TGTGCCAGCCCGGGACTAGCCAATGAGCAGTTCTTC.

This chain connects TRBV27 to TRBJ1-2, with TRBD1 identical over 9 bases. The germline CDR1 and CDR2 sequences are MNHEY and SMNVEV (reference sequence). The V gene end was trimmed by 0 bases and the J gene end by 4 bases; junction bases not matched to a gene: 9. The CDR3 consists of 17 residues. DNA of the CDR3: TGTGCCAGCAGTTTATCTGGGACAGGGTTCGTCGGCTATGGCTACACCTTC. Its protein product is CASSLSGTGFVGYGYTF.

This chain uses TRBV9 with TRBJ2-1; tentatively, D is TRBD1 or TRBD2 (5 bases each). The CDR3 contains 15 residues. The germline V and J ends were trimmed by 4 bases and 2 bases, with 13 bases remaining between them. Germline-derived CDR1 and CDR2 are SGDLS and YYNGEE. The CDR3 is CASSPWGYTYNEQFF. CDR3 in DNA: TGTGCCAGCAGCCCATGGGGGTATACCTACAATGAGCAGTTCTTC.